This T cell receptor (beta chain) was captured by sequencing in a study of blood T cell repertoires in COVID-19. V was shortened by 0 bases and J by 8 bases, with 10 bases between the two germline ends. Germline V gene data show CDR1 as MNHEY and CDR2 as SVGAGI. The CDR3 is 13 amino acids. The table came from immunoSEQ multiplex PCR; TCRdb's copy has only in-frame clones and leaves some out. Of around 140,000 clones in the sample, about 90% are singletons; the top ten hold about 1.7%. The genes are TRBV6-5 and TRBJ1-2; D gene unclear. This clonotype was obtained from a woman aged 50 to 65 with acute or convalescent COVID-19. The sequenced material came from peripheral blood. CDR3 DNA: TGTGCCAGCAGTTACTCGTTAGTTTTCGGCTACACCTTC. Residues: CASSYSLVFGYTF.